Listed below are T cell receptor beta chains from one sample, sequenced in a study of T cell responses to AZD1222 COVID-19 vaccine. Profiling relied on immunoSEQ multiplex PCR, and the TCRdb table lists in-frame clones only, not all of them. The data show approximately 140,000 clones, roughly nine tenths seen once. Specimen: peripheral blood, collected 28 days after the second AZD1222 dose. The receptors here all came from an adult who received the AZD1222 COVID-19 vaccine. Both conserved end residues are part of each CDR3. D genes are given only for firm matches. Size values are once, few and many counts, or a class for expanded clones, and some rows have none.

d_call	v_call	j_call	clone_size	cdr3_aa	cdr3_nt
NA	TRBV11-2	TRBJ1-2	NA	CASSLEAGIGYTF	TGTGCCAGCAGCTTAGAGGCAGGAATTGGCTACACCTTC
NA	TRBV7-9	TRBJ1-1	NA	CASSLAGPGAFF	TGTGCCAGCAGCTTAGCGGGACCCGGGGCTTTCTTT
NA	TRBV6-5	TRBJ1-2	NA	CASSPSTGIYGYTF	TGTGCCAGCAGTCCTTCCACAGGGATCTATGGCTACACCTTC
NA	TRBV25-1	TRBJ1-1	NA	CASSELDRRHTEAFF	TGTGCCAGCAGTGAATTAGACAGGCGGCACACTGAAGCTTTCTTT
NA	TRBV6-6	TRBJ2-2	NA	CASSRYRLQGAGELFF	TGTGCCAGCAGCCGGTACCGCCTTCAGGGAGCCGGGGAGCTGTTTTTT
NA	TRBV12-5	TRBJ1-1	NA	CASGLESGTEAFF	TGTGCTAGTGGTTTGGAAAGTGGCACTGAAGCTTTCTTT
NA	TRBV15	TRBJ2-1	NA	CATSRDLGGSYNEQFF	TGTGCCACCAGCAGAGACCTAGGGGGCTCCTACAATGAGCAGTTCTTC
NA	TRBV19	TRBJ1-4	NA	CASSTTYREKLFF	TGTGCCAGTAGTACAACCTACAGGGAAAAACTGTTTTTT
TRBD1	TRBV2	TRBJ1-1	once	CASSPGQRNTEAFF	TGTGCCAGCAGTCCGGGACAGAGGAACACTGAAGCTTTCTTT
NA	TRBV9	TRBJ2-2	NA	CASSGGGELFF	TGTGCCAGCAGCGGGGGCGGGGAGCTGTTTTTT
NA	TRBV30	TRBJ2-2	NA	CACDSETGELFF	TGTGCCTGTGACAGTGAGACCGGGGAGCTGTTTTTT
NA	TRBV5-1	TRBJ1-1	NA	CASSFGVGHRNTEAFF	TGCGCCAGCAGCTTTGGGGTGGGACACCGGAACACTGAAGCTTTCTTT
TRBD1	TRBV5-8	TRBJ1-1	NA	CASSRDRGLTEAFF	TGTGCCAGCAGCCGGGACAGGGGTCTGACTGAAGCTTTCTTT